This T cell receptor (beta chain) was captured in a study of monozygotic twins with inflammatory bowel disease. General study points: Twins classed as concordant or discordant showed no difference in repertoire similarity, possibly from limited power. People with IBD had fewer clonotypes in common with others than healthy twins did, especially with disease activity.

Template switching introduced UMIs that contain a 6-nucleotide sample barcode. TCRdb re-called the 5' RACE reads; one entry per CDR3 protein, DNA not given. The sample yields approximately 340,000 distinct CDR3 sequences, of which the top ten take up approximately 2%. One blood sample of approximately 2.5 ml was taken from each donor. Remarks on this clonotype: Its antigen remains unknown.

Germline-derived CDR1 and CDR2 are SSHAT and FNYEAQ (reference sequence). The CDR3 contains 14 residues. This receptor was identified in a human donor with ulcerative colitis or Crohn's disease, or a healthy co-twin of an affected twin (not recorded which). The genes are TRBV7-7 and TRBJ2-5; TCRdb names TRBD1, which stays unverified in the absence of DNA. The sample consisted of blood. The CDR3 sequence: CASSRDGFQETQYF.